A single sample gave rise to the 28 T cell receptor beta chains below, sequenced in a study of breast tumors, draining lymph nodes, adjacent tissues. MiXCR was run by TCRdb on the multiplex PCR reads, yielding one entry per CDR3 protein. The sample holds about 230,000 distinct CDR3 sequences; about 30% are singletons and the top ten take over 1.1%. Breast cancer patients provided tissue from their axillary draining lymph nodes. The sample comprised axillary lymph node tissue. Receptors were obtained from a female donor with breast cancer. Some clones in this sample may be carry-over from other donors' samples.

This clonotype was observed many times. The rearrangement joins TRBV19 to TRBJ1-2, with 12 bases aligning to TRBD1. This CDR3 comprises 16 residues. The trim removed 4 bases at V and 9 bases at J, leaving 12 bases unmatched. From germline, CDR1 is LNHDA and CDR2 SQIVND (reference sequence). The CDR3 sequence: CASSTTGTGGPGSYTF. The DNA of the CDR3 is TGTGCCAGTAGTACCACCGGGACAGGGGGCCCCGGGAGCTACACCTTC. Together with reference TRBV19 and TRBJ1-2, the CDR3 gives the full variable domain: DGGITQSPKYLFRKEGQNVTLSCEQNLNHDAMYWYRQDPGQGLRLIYYSQIVNDFQKGDIAEGYSVSREKKESFPLTVTSAQKNPTAFYLCASSTTGTGGPGSYTFGSGTRLTVV.

The table lists this clonotype with a few counts. The chain links TRBV11-2 to TRBJ2-1; 8 nucleotides align to TRBD2. The germline CDR1 and CDR2 sequences are SGHAT and FQNNGV. CDR3 length equals 17 residues. Trimming took 5 bases from V and 4 from J; bases not matched to a gene: 13. The CDR3 coding sequence is TGTGCCAGCAGCCTTCGGGGGGGACCAGCGGAGTACAATGAGCAGTTCTTC. The encoded protein is CASSLRGGPAEYNEQFF. The full variable domain, completed using reference TRBV11-2 and TRBJ2-1, is EAGVAQSPRYKIIEKRQSVAFWCNPISGHATLYWYQQILGQGPKLLIQFQNNGVVDDSQLPKDRFSAERLKGVDSTLKIQPAKLEDSAVYLCASSLRGGPAEYNEQFFGPGTRLTVL.

CDR3 nucleotides: TGTGCCAGCAGCTTAGGGGCGCCTAATTCACCCCTCCACTTT. It translates to CASSLGAPNSPLHF. V is TRBV7-9 and J is TRBJ1-6, with D uncertain. CDR3 length: 14 amino acids. V was pared by 1 base and J by 6 bases, with 7 bases between. From germline, CDR1 is SEHNR and CDR2 FQNEAQ (reference sequence).

The chain couples TRBV6-1 to TRBJ2-1, with a possible D match to TRBD2 (5 bases). The germline gives CDR1 MNHNS, CDR2 SASEGT. The germline V and J ends were trimmed by 5 bases and 6 bases, with 20 bases remaining between them. The CDR3 sequence is 16 residues long. The CDR3, as DNA: TGTGCCAGCAGTTATCGGGGTGGTCCCAGGCCCAATGAGCAGTTCTTC. Its translation: CASSYRGGPRPNEQFF.

This clonotype was seen repeatedly, ten times or more. This chain links TRBV20-1 with TRBJ2-3; D is possibly TRBD2 (5 bases). This CDR3 comprises 15 residues. Germline values: CDR1 DFQATT, CDR2 SNEGSKA (reference sequence). The V and J ends lost 0 bases and 0 bases respectively, with 10 bases between them. CDR3 in DNA: TGCAGTGCTAGAGATAGCGCGGCTAGCACAGATACGCAGTATTTT. This codes for CSARDSAASTDTQYF.

This clonotype was detected ten times or more. The gene calls are TRBV5-1 and TRBJ2-1; TRBD1 agrees at 8 bases. V dropped 4 bases and J dropped 7; count of bases not matched to a gene: 10. The V gene's germline CDR1 is SGHRS and CDR2 YFSETQ. The CDR3 consists of 15 residues. In DNA form, the CDR3 reads TGCGCCAGCAGCCCTGACAGGGGCCCCGGGAATGAGCAGTTCTTC. Its protein product is CASSPDRGPGNEQFF.

The sample holds many counts of this clonotype. In DNA, the CDR3 is TGTGCCAGCAGCTTTTCCCTCTCCGGGACAGGAAACTATGGCTACACCTTC. It yields the protein CASSFSLSGTGNYGYTF. The rearrangement joins TRBV9 to TRBJ1-2; 8 nucleotides align to TRBD1. The ends lost 4 bases at V and 2 bases at J; junction bases unmatched: 13. CDR1 is SGDLS and CDR2 is YYNGEE in the germline V gene. The CDR3 consists of 17 residues.

At least ten counts were recorded for this clonotype. A clone one base away is much larger, so this may be a read error. V is TRBV12-3 or TRBV12-4 and J is TRBJ2-5, with TRBD1 matching 7 bases. The CDR3 has 15 residues. Unmatched junction bases numbered 9, after V lost 3 bases and J lost 5 bases. CDR3 coding DNA: TGTGCCAGCAGTTTCACCTACAGGGGCTCCGAGACCCAGTACTTC. It is translated as CASSFTYRGSETQYF.

The DNA of the CDR3 is TGTGCCATCAGGGGGGGGGACTCGGGGGCCAACGTCCTGACTTTC. It specifies CAIRGGDSGANVLTF. V is TRBV10-3 and J is TRBJ2-6; 7 positions agree with TRBD2. This CDR3 is 15 amino acids long. Germline lookup yields CDR1 ENHRY and CDR2 SYGVKD. Trimming took 6 bases from V and 4 from J; bases not matched to a gene: 6.

A word on this clonotype: It may be a read error: a sequence one base away is much more abundant. The rearrangement uses TRBV20-1 and TRBJ2-2; D might be TRBD2 (5 bases). The CDR3 sequence is 12 residues long. Germline V gene lookup returns CDR1 DFQATT and CDR2 SNEGSKA (reference sequence). CDR3 coding DNA: TGCAGTGCTAGCAAGAACACCGGGGAGCCGTTTTTT. This translates into CSASKNTGEPFF.

The chain carries TRBV15 and TRBJ1-5; no clear D. This CDR3 comprises 16 residues. Trimming cost V 2 bases and J 7 bases, with 18 bases left between them. Per germline, CDR1 LNHNV and CDR2 YYDKDF (reference sequence). This CDR3 is CATSRKASSYEQPQHF. The CDR3 nucleotides read TGTGCCACCAGCAGAAAGGCGAGCTCCTACGAGCAGCCCCAGCATTTT.

This chain connects TRBV20-1 to TRBJ2-3, with 7 bases identical to TRBD2. The V and J ends lost 0 bases and 0 bases, in that order; junction bases with no gene match: 6. Per germline, CDR1 DFQATT and CDR2 SNEGSKA (reference sequence). The CDR3 has 16 residues. In DNA form, the CDR3 reads TGCAGTGCTAGAGATCGGCGGGAGCGGAGCACAGATACGCAGTATTTT. It yields the protein CSARDRRERSTDTQYF.

This chain joins TRBV6-2 or TRBV6-3 and TRBJ1-5; the D is unclear. Per germline, CDR1 MNHEY and CDR2 SVGEGT. The V end lost 4 bases, the J end lost 11 bases, and 9 bases lay between the germline ends. The CDR3 sequence is 11 residues long. The CDR3 loop reads CASSWSETQHF. CDR3 nucleotide sequence: TGTGCCAGCAGTTGGTCAGAGACCCAGCATTTT.

This clonotype came up many times. In DNA, the CDR3 is TGTGCCAGCAGCGTAGACCTGCGGGCCTCTGGAAACACCATATATTTT. Protein sequence: CASSVDLRASGNTIYF. The rearrangement joins TRBV9 to TRBJ1-3; D remains unclear. CDR1 and CDR2 from the germline V gene are SGDLS and YYNGEE. Trimming removed 0 bases from V and 0 bases from J, with 10 bases in between. This CDR3 spans 16 amino acids.

In this sample, this clonotype turned up many times. This rearrangement joins TRBV20-1 to TRBJ2-7; 10 nucleotides agree with TRBD2. Germline CDR1 is DFQATT and CDR2 is SNEGSKA (reference sequence). The CDR3 has 14 residues. V shed 2 bases and J 4 bases; nucleotides not matched to a gene: 5. In DNA form, the CDR3 reads TGCAGTGCTAGACCCTTTAGCGGGGGGTACGAGCAGTACTTC. Encoded protein: CSARPFSGGYEQYF.

The chain couples TRBV19 to TRBJ1-4; D remains unclear. This CDR3 spans 12 amino acids. Trimming removed 5 bases at V and 13 bases at J, with 14 bases between. From germline, CDR1 is LNHDA and CDR2 SQIVND (reference sequence). CDR3 nucleotide sequence: TGTGCCAGTAGTCCTGACGGGGAGAGACTGTTTTTT. Translated, it gives CASSPDGERLFF. The variable domain in full, with the rest retrieved from reference TRBV19 and TRBJ1-4, is DGGITQSPKYLFRKEGQNVTLSCEQNLNHDAMYWYRQDPGQGLRLIYYSQIVNDFQKGDIAEGYSVSREKKESFPLTVTSAQKNPTAFYLCASSPDGERLFFGSGTQLSVL.

This clonotype was recorded many times. CDR3 nucleotides: TGTGCCAGTCAGGCCGGGGGCGGAAGCACAGATACGCAGTATTTT. It translates to CASQAGGGSTDTQYF. This rearrangement joins TRBV9 to TRBJ2-3; D tentatively reads TRBD1 or TRBD2 (6 bases each). The CDR3 contains 15 residues. The V gene lost 8 bases and the J gene lost 0 bases, with 16 bases spanning the gap. Per the germline V gene, CDR1 is SGDLS and CDR2 is YYNGEE.

This clonotype was detected many times. This chain connects TRBV19 to TRBJ2-7; D remains ambiguous. The CDR3 runs 14 residues. Looked up from germline, CDR1 is LNHDA and CDR2 is SQIVND (reference sequence). V was pared by 4 bases and J by 0 bases, with 10 bases between. As DNA, the CDR3 is TGTGCCAGTAGTAAAGCGCCCAGCTCCTACGAGCAGTACTTC. The encoded protein is CASSKAPSSYEQYF.

This clonotype came up many times. The chain is built from TRBV15 and TRBJ1-5, with 9 bases matching TRBD1. V dropped 0 bases and J dropped 7; count of bases not matched to a gene: 7. The CDR3 sequence is 16 residues long. Germline V gives CDR1 LNHNV, CDR2 YYDKDF (reference sequence). As DNA, the CDR3 is TGTGCCACCAGCAGAGATCGGGGCACAGGGGGCCAGCCCCAGCATTTT. Protein product: CATSRDRGTGGQPQHF.

This clonotype was found once. The chain recombines TRBV28 with TRBJ2-7; 7 nucleotides line up with TRBD2. CDR1 is MDHEN, CDR2 SYDVKM, per germline. The CDR3 spans 13 residues. The V gene end was trimmed by 4 bases and the J gene end by 4 bases; junction bases not matched to a gene: 4. The CDR3 coding sequence is TGTGCCAGCAGTTGGGCGGGAGTATACGAGCAGTACTTC. Its protein is CASSWAGVYEQYF.

Details on this clonotype: This may arise from a read error, as a much more abundant clone is one base away. The chain is built from TRBV6-2 or TRBV6-3 and TRBJ2-7, with 7 bases fitting TRBD2. This CDR3 region has 13 residues. CDR1 is MNHEY and CDR2 is SVGEGT in the germline V gene. V lost 8 bases and J lost 3; bases outside the gene matches: 7. For the CDR3, the DNA is TGTGCCAGCCGGGGAGGGCGGGGCTACGAGCAGTACTTC. The encoded protein is CASRGGRGYEQYF.

About this clonotype: In this CDR3 the conserved last residue, phenylalanine or tryptophan, is missing, so a read error is likely. The limits of the CDR3 on the DNA are not certain, so only TCRdb's listed CDR3 is given. The chain's CDR3 is CASSGGGAR. The V and J genes are TRBV5-1 and TRBJ1-6; the table's TRBD1 call for D was not verified on the DNA. In germline, CDR1 is SGHRS, CDR2 YFSETQ. Counting both end residues, the CDR3 totals 9 amino acids.

This clonotype has a count of ten or more. This chain links TRBV5-1 with TRBJ1-5; D not resolved. CDR1 is SGHRS, CDR2 YFSETQ, per germline. The CDR3 length is 15 residues. Trimming stripped 0 bases from V and 1 base from J, with 8 bases between. CDR3 nucleotide sequence: TGCGCCAGCAGCTTGGACGGGGTGAGCAATCAGCCCCAGCATTTT. Its protein is CASSLDGVSNQPQHF.

This clonotype was recorded many times. The chain combines TRBV12-3 or TRBV12-4 with TRBJ2-1; 10 nucleotides match TRBD2. The CDR3 extends over 16 amino acids. The V gene end was trimmed by 6 bases and the J gene end by 6 bases; junction bases not matched to a gene: 11. The CDR3 DNA follows: TGTGCCAGCAGCCCCCCCGGGACTAGCGCCCCCAATGAGCAGTTCTTC. Translating gives CASSPPGTSAPNEQFF.

The chain uses TRBV5-1 and TRBJ1-2, with no clear D. This CDR3 comprises 12 residues. Germline V gives CDR1 SGHRS, CDR2 YFSETQ. Trimming cost V 0 bases and J 7 bases, with 7 bases left between them. CDR3 sequence reads: CASSLVQAGYTF. In DNA form, the CDR3 reads TGCGCCAGCAGCTTGGTGCAGGCTGGCTACACCTTC.

A few counts support this clonotype. A read error is possible here, since a much larger clone lies one base away. V usage is TRBV20-1 and J usage is TRBJ2-1, with TRBD2 matching over 12 bases. Germline V lookup: CDR1 DFQATT, CDR2 SNEGSKA (reference sequence). The V gene end was trimmed by 4 bases and the J gene end by 6 bases; junction bases not matched to a gene: 7. CDR3 size: 15 residues. The CDR3 spells CSAKRTSGMANEQFF. Here the CDR3 DNA reads TGCAGTGCTAAACGGACTAGCGGGATGGCCAATGAGCAGTTCTTC.

This clonotype turned up a few times. Possible read error: a much larger clone is one base away. The chain links TRBV6-1 to TRBJ1-4; 9 bases are shared with TRBD1. This CDR3 region has 15 residues. V lost 5 bases and J lost 7; bases outside the gene matches: 8. The germline gives CDR1 MNHNS, CDR2 SASEGT. The CDR3 protein is CASSQNRGRGEKLFF. CDR3 DNA: TGTGCCAGCAGTCAAAACAGGGGGCGAGGTGAAAAACTGTTTTTT.

This clonotype was seen repeatedly, ten times or more. This may come from a read error, since a much larger clone is one base off. This chain links TRBV28 with TRBJ1-2; D unclear. The CDR3 runs to 11 residues. The germline V gene has CDR1 MDHEN and CDR2 SYDVKM. V shed 6 bases and J shed 2 bases, with 4 bases lying between them. CDR3 nucleotide sequence: TGTGCCAGCAGCAAGAACTATGGCTACACCTTC. Its protein is CASSKNYGYTF.